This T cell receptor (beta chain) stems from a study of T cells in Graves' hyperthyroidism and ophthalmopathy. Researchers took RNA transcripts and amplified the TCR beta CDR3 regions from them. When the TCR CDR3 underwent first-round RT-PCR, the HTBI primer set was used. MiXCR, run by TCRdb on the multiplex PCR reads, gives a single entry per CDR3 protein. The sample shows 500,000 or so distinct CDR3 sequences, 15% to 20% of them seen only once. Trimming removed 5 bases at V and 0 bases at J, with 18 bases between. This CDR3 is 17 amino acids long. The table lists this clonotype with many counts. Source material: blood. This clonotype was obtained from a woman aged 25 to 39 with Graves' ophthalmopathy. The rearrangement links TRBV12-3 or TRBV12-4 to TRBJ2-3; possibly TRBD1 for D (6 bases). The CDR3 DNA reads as TGTGCCAGCAGTGGAGACAGGCCCGCCGGAAGCACAGATACGCAGTATTTT. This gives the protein CASSGDRPAGSTDTQYF.